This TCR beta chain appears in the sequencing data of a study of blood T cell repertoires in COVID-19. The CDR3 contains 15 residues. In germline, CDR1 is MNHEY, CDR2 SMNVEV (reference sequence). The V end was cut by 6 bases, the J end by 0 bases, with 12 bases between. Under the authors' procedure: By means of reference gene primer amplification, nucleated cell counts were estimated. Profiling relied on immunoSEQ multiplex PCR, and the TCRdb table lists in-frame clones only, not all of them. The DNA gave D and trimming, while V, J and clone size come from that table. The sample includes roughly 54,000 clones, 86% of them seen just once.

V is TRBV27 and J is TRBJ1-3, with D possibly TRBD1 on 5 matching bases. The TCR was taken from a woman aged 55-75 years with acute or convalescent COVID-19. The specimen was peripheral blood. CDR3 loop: CASRPTGGSGNTIYF. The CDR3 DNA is TGTGCCAGCAGACCTACAGGCGGCTCTGGAAACACCATATATTTT.